The 22 T cell receptor beta chains below were found in one sample sequenced in a study of Ad26.COV2.S vaccination and SARS-CoV-2 variants (dated by TCRdb to the early 2020s). This sample's treatment or condition label indicates: roughly 18 received Ad26.COV2.S at low or high dose, single or two shots; roughly five received placebo; per-sample allocation not given. For vaccine and placebo recipients, the sequenced repertoires came from samples collected on day 63 after the first injection. Preparation of the library involved the immunoSEQ multiplex PCR assay. TCRdb retrieved this table from immuneACCESS and kept in-frame rearrangements only. Not all clones are present; in checked studies, unresolved V genes account for under half, and no reason is known for the remainder. This sample is represented by hundreds of thousands of clones; around 88% of them were singletons. The ten largest clones represent approximately 11% of the sample.

The source material was peripheral blood, sampled in a trial of Ad26.COV2.S vaccine versus placebo. The receptors were gathered from a person aged 18 to 59 who received the Ad26.COV2.S COVID-19 vaccine or a placebo.

The chain uses TRBV27 and TRBJ1-1; D unresolved. From germline, CDR1 is MNHEY and CDR2 SMNVEV (reference sequence). This CDR3 has 17 residues. Trimming took off 2 bases at V and 5 bases at J, with 21 bases between the two ends. CDR3 in amino acids: CASSLRVAAQPVTEAFF. Written as DNA, the CDR3 is TGTGCCAGCAGTTTAAGGGTGGCGGCGCAGCCCGTTACTGAAGCTTTCTTT.

The chain recombines TRBV3-1 (or the pseudogene TRBV3-2) with TRBJ2-5; the D gene is possibly TRBD2 (6 bases). Looked up from germline, CDR1 is LGHDT and CDR2 is YNNKEL (reference sequence). Trimming cost V 4 bases and J 5 bases, with 17 bases left between them. The CDR3 is 15 amino acids. For the CDR3, the DNA is TGTGCCAGCAGCCCTGCACTAGCTGTCTCCGAGACCCAGTACTTC. Its translation: CASSPALAVSETQYF.

CDR3: CASSPLLRPGDEQFF. The CDR3 DNA sequence: TGTGCCAGCTCACCACTGTTGCGGCCAGGGGATGAGCAGTTCTTC. The rearrangement joins TRBV18 to TRBJ2-1, with TRBD1 as a possible D gene (6 bases). The CDR3 is 15 amino acids. Germline V lookup: CDR1 KGHSH, CDR2 LQKENI. The V end was cut by 1 base, the J end by 8 bases, with 15 bases between.

The chain couples TRBV11-2 to TRBJ2-7; D might be TRBD2 (7 bases). Looked up from germline, CDR1 is SGHAT and CDR2 is FQNNGV. The CDR3 extends over 16 amino acids. Trimming took off 0 bases at V and 0 bases at J, with 12 bases between the two ends. The CDR3 coding sequence is TGTGCCAGCAGCTTAGAAGGGGGGGTCAACTCCTACGAGCAGTACTTC. Protein product: CASSLEGGVNSYEQYF.

Notes on this clone: Relative to the germline gene, one junction end is altered; a read error may explain this. This chain connects TRBV4-3 to TRBJ2-1, with D perhaps matching TRBD1 or TRBD2 (5 bases each). The CDR3 runs 18 residues. Germline CDR1 reads LGHNA; CDR2 reads YSLEER. The CDR3 DNA is TGCGCCAGCAGCCAGTCCCCAGGGACGGTCAGCTCCTACACTGAGCAGTTCTTC. It is translated as CASSQSPGTVSSYTEQFF.

The table lists this clone with a count of one. The V call is TRBV11-2, the J call TRBJ1-6; no clear D gene. The CDR3 extends over 16 amino acids. V lost 0 bases and J 4 bases, leaving 10 bases between the germline ends. From germline, CDR1 is SGHAT and CDR2 FQNNGV. In DNA, the CDR3 is TGTGCCAGCAGCTTAGAGGCGTATCTTTATAATTCACCCCTCCACTTT. It codes for CASSLEAYLYNSPLHF.

This sequence joins TRBV7-2 and TRBJ1-2; possibly TRBD1 for D (6 bases). This CDR3 is 16 amino acids long. Germline V gives CDR1 SGHTA, CDR2 FQGNSA. Trimming took 3 bases from V and 1 from J, leaving 15 bases between them. Here the CDR3 reads CASSFLRTVDNYGYTF. The DNA for the CDR3 is TGTGCCAGCAGCTTTCTGCGGACAGTAGATAACTATGGCTACACCTTC.

This rearrangement joins TRBV3-1 (or the pseudogene TRBV3-2) to TRBJ1-5; D is undetermined. The V end was cut by 6 bases, the J end by 6 bases, with 18 bases between. Looked up from germline, CDR1 is LGHDT and CDR2 is YNNKEL (reference sequence). The CDR3 is 15 amino acids. CDR3 loop: CASSPTIDSAQPQHF. For the CDR3, the DNA is TGTGCCAGCAGTCCTACAATTGACTCAGCTCAGCCCCAGCATTTT.

J is TRBJ2-1 and V is TRBV27; D is uncertain. The CDR3 runs to 12 residues. CDR1 is MNHEY, CDR2 SMNVEV, per germline (reference sequence). The V end lost 5 bases, the J end lost 6 bases, and 8 bases lay between the germline ends. The CDR3 loop is CASSNYVNEQFF. CDR3 in DNA: TGTGCCAGCAGTAATTACGTCAATGAGCAGTTCTTC.

The chain is built from TRBV5-6 and TRBJ1-6, with D hard to call. The V end was cut by 0 bases, the J end by 5 bases, with 9 bases between. Germline values: CDR1 SGHDT, CDR2 YYEEEE. This CDR3 is 15 amino acids long. The CDR3 region is CASSLEATDNSPLHF. CDR3 DNA: TGTGCCAGCAGCTTGGAGGCGACCGATAATTCACCCCTCCACTTT.

The rearrangement links TRBV4-3 to TRBJ2-7; 7 bases are a match to TRBD1. Germline lookup yields CDR1 LGHNA and CDR2 YSLEER. With 1 base clipped from V and 2 bases from J, the junction kept 5 bases outside the gene matches. The CDR3 is made up of 15 amino acids. The CDR3 spells CASSQVGTVTYEQYF. The CDR3 DNA reads as TGCGCCAGCAGCCAAGTCGGGACAGTAACCTACGAGCAGTACTTC.

The rearrangement links TRBV5-1 to TRBJ2-5, with D possibly TRBD1 on 7 matching bases. V lost 4 bases and J 0 bases, leaving 16 bases between the germline ends. The CDR3 has 16 amino acids. Looked up from germline, CDR1 is SGHRS and CDR2 is YFSETQ. DNA for the CDR3: TGCGCCAGCAGCAAGAGGACAGGAGGGTACCAAGAGACCCAGTACTTC. Amino acids: CASSKRTGGYQETQYF.

The chain combines TRBV6-5 with TRBJ1-5, with D perhaps matching TRBD1 (6 bases). Trimming took off 8 bases at V and 11 bases at J, with 25 bases between the two ends. Germline CDR1 MNHEY, CDR2 SVGAGI. This CDR3 is built from 15 residues. Written as DNA, the CDR3 is TGTGCCAGCCAAACCGACAGGTGGGGAATCGGGGCCCAGCATTTT. This sequence encodes CASQTDRWGIGAQHF.

This sequence joins TRBV7-2 and TRBJ1-5; TRBD1 might be the D (5 bases). The V gene's germline CDR1 is SGHTA and CDR2 FQGNSA. V gave up 2 bases and J gave up 7 bases, with 12 bases separating them. The CDR3 is 14 residues long. The CDR3 DNA sequence: TGTGCCAGCAGCTTACGCGGGGGAGGGCAGCCCCAGCATTTT. Protein product: CASSLRGGGQPQHF. Full variable domain (remainder filled in from reference TRBV7-2 and TRBJ1-5): GAGVSQSPSNKVTEKGKDVELRCDPISGHTALYWYRQSLGQGLEFLIYFQGNSAPDKSGLPSDRFSAERTGGSVSTLTIQRTQQEDSAVYLCASSLRGGGQPQHFGDGTRLSIL.

The V and J genes are TRBV2 and TRBJ1-4; D might be TRBD1 (5 bases). There are 14 residues in the CDR3. Germline V gives CDR1 SNHLY, CDR2 FYNNEI. V gave up 5 bases and J gave up 8 bases, with 15 bases separating them. This chain's CDR3 is CASSRRAGGEKLFF. The CDR3 region has the DNA TGTGCCAGCAGTAGAAGGGCTGGGGGGGAAAAACTGTTTTTT.

This clone was seen only a few times. The V gene is TRBV18, the J gene TRBJ2-6; D remains unclear. V shed 3 bases and J shed 0 bases, with 9 bases lying between them. The CDR3 loop spans 16 amino acids. CDR1 and CDR2 from the germline V gene are KGHSH and LQKENI. DNA of the CDR3: TGTGCCAGCTCACCCTCTATGGGCTCTGGGGCCAACGTCCTGACTTTC. Translating it yields CASSPSMGSGANVLTF.

Comment on this clone: At the DNA level, this CDR3 is encoded by other sequences in the same sample as well. V and J are TRBV9 and TRBJ1-1; D is unclear. Germline values: CDR1 SGDLS, CDR2 YYNGEE. V lost 0 bases and J 1 base, leaving 7 bases between the germline ends. The CDR3 totals 14 residues. The CDR3 loop is CASSVAPENTEAFF. DNA of the CDR3: TGTGCCAGCAGCGTAGCGCCGGAGAACACTGAAGCTTTCTTT.

This clone has just one count. Distinct nucleotide sequences in the sample also encode this CDR3. Written as DNA, the CDR3 is TGTGCCAGCAGCTCTTTAGCGGATACGCAGTATTTT. This translates into CASSSLADTQYF. J is TRBJ2-3 and V is TRBV7-9; D may be TRBD2 (5 bases). From germline, CDR1 is SEHNR and CDR2 FQNEAQ (reference sequence). This CDR3 has 12 amino acids. The V end lost 4 bases, the J end lost 6 bases, and 8 bases lay between the germline ends. The full variable domain, completed using reference TRBV7-9 and TRBJ2-3, is DTGVSQNPRHKITKRGQNVTFRCDPISEHNRLYWYRQTLGQGPEFLTYFQNEAQLEKSRLLSDRFSAERPKGSFSTLEIQRTEQGDSAMYLCASSSLADTQYFGPGTRLTVL.

V and J are TRBV9 and TRBJ2-3; D unclear. CDR3 size: 16 residues. Germline V lookup: CDR1 SGDLS, CDR2 YYNGEE. Trimming removed 0 bases at V and 0 bases at J, with 11 bases between. The CDR3 region has the DNA TGTGCCAGCAGCGTAGGGGTGACAACTAGCACAGATACGCAGTATTTT. Translated, it gives CASSVGVTTSTDTQYF.

The gene calls are TRBV5-4 and TRBJ2-7, with 7 bases matching TRBD1. The junction had 8 bases not matched to a gene; V was cut back by 4 bases and J by 4 bases. Germline V gene lookup returns CDR1 SGHNT and CDR2 YYREEE (reference sequence). This CDR3 is built from 14 residues. The CDR3 loop reads CASSHRDRNYEQYF. The CDR3 nucleotides are TGTGCCAGCAGCCACCGGGACAGAAATTACGAGCAGTACTTC.

The gene calls are TRBV29-1 and TRBJ2-7; 7 bases map to TRBD1. J was trimmed by 0 bases and V by 3 bases; bases with no gene match: 5. Germline CDR1 and CDR2: SQVTM and ANQGSEA. The CDR3 runs 14 residues. In DNA, the CDR3 is TGCAGCGTTGATGGTCCAGGGGGCTCCTACGAGCAGTACTTC. It codes for CSVDGPGGSYEQYF.

The genes are TRBV9 and TRBJ2-1; 13 positions agree with TRBD2. CDR1 is SGDLS and CDR2 is YYNGEE in the germline V gene. The CDR3 spans 15 residues. V lost 3 bases to trimming and J lost 7 bases; unmatched junction nucleotides: 4. CDR3 bases: TGTGCCAGCAGCGCGACTAGCGGGAGGAAAAATGAGCAGTTCTTC. Its protein is CASSATSGRKNEQFF.